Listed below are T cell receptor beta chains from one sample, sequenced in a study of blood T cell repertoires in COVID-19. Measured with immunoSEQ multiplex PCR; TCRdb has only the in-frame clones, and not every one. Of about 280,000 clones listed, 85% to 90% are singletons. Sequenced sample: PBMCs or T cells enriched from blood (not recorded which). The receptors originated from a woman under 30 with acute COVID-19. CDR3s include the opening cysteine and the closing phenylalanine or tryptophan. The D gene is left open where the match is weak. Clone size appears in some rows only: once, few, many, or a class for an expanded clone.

TGCAGCGTTGGGTACAGTGGGCAAGAGACCCAGTACTTC CSVGYSGQETQYF - TRBV29-1 - TRBJ2-5
TGTGCCAGCAGTGAATTCTTCGGGGGGACAGGGGATCAGCCCCAGCATTTT CASSEFFGGTGDQPQHF TRBD1 TRBV6-1 - TRBJ1-5
TGTGCCAGCAGCTCTCCGGGACAGAAAGAGACCCAGTACTTC CASSSPGQKETQYF TRBD1 TRBV11-1 - TRBJ2-5
TGTGCCAGCAGCCCGGCAGGCGACAATGAGCAGTTCTTC CASSPAGDNEQFF - TRBV5-6 - TRBJ2-1
TGTGCCAGCAGCTTGACCAGCGGGAGGGCCTACAATGAGCAGTTCTTC CASSLTSGRAYNEQFF TRBD2 TRBV11-2 - TRBJ2-1
TGTGCCAGCAGTCCCCAATCCGGGACAGCGAACACCGGGGAGCTGTTTTTT CASSPQSGTANTGELFF TRBD1 TRBV27 - TRBJ2-2
TGCGCCAGCAGCCAAGCGGGACAGCCCCAGCATTTT CASSQAGQPQHF - TRBV4-1 - TRBJ1-5
TGCGCCAGCAGCCAAGGAAGCGCGGTATACAATGAGCAGTTCTTC CASSQGSAVYNEQFF - TRBV4-3 - TRBJ2-1
TGCGCCAGCAGCCAAGGGTGGATGACTAGCGGCTCCTACGAGCAGTACTTC CASSQGWMTSGSYEQYF TRBD2 TRBV4-1 - TRBJ2-7
TGCGCCAGCAGCAGGGGGACAGGGGGTCCTAACTATGGCTACACCTTC CASSRGTGGPNYGYTF TRBD1 TRBV5-1 - TRBJ1-2
TGTGCCAGTACCTTGGCGGGAGGCTCCCCGGATACGCAGTATTTT CASTLAGGSPDTQYF TRBD2 TRBV19 - TRBJ2-3
TGTGCCAGCTCACGATCGCAGGGTCAGACCAGGGGACTAGCGGGAGGCAATGAGCAGTTCTTC CASSRSQGQTRGLAGGNEQFF TRBD2 TRBV18 - TRBJ2-1
TGCGCCAGCAACAAGACTAGCGGGAGGGTTGACTCCTACGAGCAGTACTTC CASNKTSGRVDSYEQYF TRBD2 TRBV10-1 few TRBJ2-7
TGTGCCAGCAGCCCCGGACAGGGGAGATCACCCCTCCACTTT CASSPGQGRSPLHF TRBD1 TRBV3-1/TRBV3-2 - TRBJ1-6
TGCGCCAGCAGCATCGGTAGGGACAGGGGCATTGGGGAGCAGTACTTC CASSIGRDRGIGEQYF TRBD1 TRBV5-1 - TRBJ2-7
TGTGCCAGCAGGGAGACTAGCGGGAGGGCTGGGGCCAACGTCCTGACTTTC CASRETSGRAGANVLTF - TRBV21-1 - TRBJ2-6
TGTGCCAGCACCTTGGGGCTAGCGGGCGGGAATGAGCAGTTCTTC CASTLGLAGGNEQFF TRBD2 TRBV7-2 once TRBJ2-1
TGTGCCTGGAGCCTTCTCCAAGAGACCCAGTACTTC CAWSLLQETQYF - TRBV30 - TRBJ2-5
TGCGCCAGCAGTCAATTATCCAACTTACCCTACGAGCAGTACTTC CASSQLSNLPYEQYF - TRBV23-1 - TRBJ2-7
TGTGCCAGCTCACCACACCCGGGGACCCGGGAGGGCGTATCCTACGAGCAGTACTTC CASSPHPGTREGVSYEQYF TRBD2 TRBV18 - TRBJ2-7
TGTGCCAGTAGCCGTCAACTAGTTACCGGGGAGCTGTTTTTT CASSRQLVTGELFF - TRBV19 - TRBJ2-2
TGTGCCAGCTCAAGGGACAGTAACACCGGGGAGCTGTTTTTT CASSRDSNTGELFF TRBD1 TRBV18 - TRBJ2-2
TGTGCCAGCAGCACCGGGGGGGGCAACTCCTACAATGAGCAGTTCTTC CASSTGGGNSYNEQFF TRBD2 TRBV11-3 - TRBJ2-1
TGTGCCAGCAGCTTAGATACCGGAGATTCATATGGCTACACCTTC CASSLDTGDSYGYTF - TRBV7-2 - TRBJ1-2
TGTGCCAGCAGTTTCCAAGGCGGCTATGGCTACACCTTC CASSFQGGYGYTF - TRBV12-3/TRBV12-4 - TRBJ1-2
TGTGCCACAAGTGATGAGTACAATGAGCAGTTCTTC CATSDEYNEQFF - TRBV24-1 once TRBJ2-1
TGTGCCAGCAGCAACTACGGGACTCTACGGGGTATACCTGAAGCTTTCTTT CASSNYGTLRGIPEAFF - TRBV28 - TRBJ1-1
TGTGCAAGTCGCCCTTCCGGATCCCAGAGGTCAGATACGCAGTATTTT CASRPSGSQRSDTQYF - TRBV12-2 - TRBJ2-3
TGTGCCAGCAGTTTGGAGGCCGAGACCCGGCGGCCGTATTTT CASSLEAETRRPYF - TRBV28 - TRBJ2-3
TGCGCCAGCAGCATCGGGACTAGCGGCGATGAGCAGTTCTTC CASSIGTSGDEQFF TRBD2 TRBV4-1 - TRBJ2-1
TGCGCCAGCAGCACCGAGGCTCTCGGTTACTCCTACAATGAGCAGTTCTTC CASSTEALGYSYNEQFF - TRBV5-1 - TRBJ2-1
TGCGCCAGCAGCTTTTCGGGACTAGATAGCGAGCAGTACTTC CASSFSGLDSEQYF TRBD2 TRBV5-1 - TRBJ2-7
TGTGCCAGCAGCCAAGCCGGGACTTACCACAATGAGCAGTTCTTC CASSQAGTYHNEQFF - TRBV3-1/TRBV3-2 - TRBJ2-1
TGTGCCAGTAGTCCTGTTCGGTCTAACGAGCAGTACTTC CASSPVRSNEQYF - TRBV19 - TRBJ2-7
TGTGCCAGCAGTGAAGCTCCTGGGGGGAGCTCCTACAATGAGCAGTTCTTC CASSEAPGGSSYNEQFF - TRBV2 - TRBJ2-1
TGTGCCAGCACTCCCAAACGGAGCACAGATACGCAGTATTTT CASTPKRSTDTQYF - TRBV6-5 - TRBJ2-3
TGTGCCTCGGGAGGGCCCTCAACCTACAATGAGCAGTTCTTC CASGGPSTYNEQFF TRBD2 TRBV27 - TRBJ2-1
TGTGCCAGTAGTCTCTGGCAGAACACTGAAGCTTTCTTT CASSLWQNTEAFF - TRBV19 - TRBJ1-1
TGTGCCAGCAGTCACCCAGGGCTCTTTAACTATGGCTACACCTTC CASSHPGLFNYGYTF - TRBV7-9 - TRBJ1-2
TGCAGCGCCGGGGGCCTAGCGGGAGCCTACGAGCAGTACTTC CSAGGLAGAYEQYF TRBD2 TRBV29-1 - TRBJ2-7
TGCGCCAGCAGCCAATGGCCTAGCGGGATGCCCTACGAGCAGTACTTC CASSQWPSGMPYEQYF TRBD2 TRBV4-1 - TRBJ2-7
TGTGCCAGCAGCCTGGGGCTGGGGAGCGGGAGGGGGGAGACCCAGTACTTC CASSLGLGSGRGETQYF TRBD2 TRBV5-4 - TRBJ2-5